This T cell receptor beta chain was captured in a study of cytomegalovirus exposure and HLA in healthy donors. Overall study findings and caveats: Confirmation was obtained in vitro that a few CMV-associated chains are specific for CMV antigens. Researchers catalogued roughly 150 TCR beta chains as cytomegalovirus-associated.

Germline V gives CDR1 SGDLS, CDR2 YYNGEE. This CDR3 has 14 residues. V lost 6 bases to trimming and J lost 3 bases; unmatched junction nucleotides: 6. The data were produced by immunoSEQ multiplex PCR, yet TCRdb's version contains in-frame clones alone and is incomplete. The table lists about 73,000 clones, 85% to 90% of them singletons. As regards this clone: The antigen is undetermined.

The donors were members of the validation cohort, which comprised 90 to 150 subjects and was separate from the first cohort of about 700 subjects. The source of this sequence is a woman aged 18-29 years in good health and CMV-seropositive. The chain links TRBV9 to TRBJ2-3; 8 positions match TRBD2. Input material: PBMCs. CDR3 nucleotide sequence: TGTGCCAGCAATCCAGGACTAGCAACAGATACGCAGTATTTT. It codes for CASNPGLATDTQYF.